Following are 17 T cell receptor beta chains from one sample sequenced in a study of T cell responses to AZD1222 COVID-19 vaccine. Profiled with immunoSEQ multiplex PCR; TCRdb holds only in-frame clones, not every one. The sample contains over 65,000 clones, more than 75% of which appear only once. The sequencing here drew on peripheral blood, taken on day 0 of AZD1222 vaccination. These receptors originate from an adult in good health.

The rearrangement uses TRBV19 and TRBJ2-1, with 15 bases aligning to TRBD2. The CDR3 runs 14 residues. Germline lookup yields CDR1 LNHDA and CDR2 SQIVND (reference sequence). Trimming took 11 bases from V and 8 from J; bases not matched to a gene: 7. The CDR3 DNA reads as TGTGCCGTTAGGGGACTAGCGGGAGGCGATGAGCAGTTCTTC. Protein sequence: CAVRGLAGGDEQFF.

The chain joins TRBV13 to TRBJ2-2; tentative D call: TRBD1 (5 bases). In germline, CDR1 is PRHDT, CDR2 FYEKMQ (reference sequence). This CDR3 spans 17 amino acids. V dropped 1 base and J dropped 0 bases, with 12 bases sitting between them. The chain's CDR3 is CASSLDRQGANTGELFF. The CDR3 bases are TGTGCCAGCAGCTTAGACAGGCAGGGTGCGAACACCGGGGAGCTGTTTTTT.

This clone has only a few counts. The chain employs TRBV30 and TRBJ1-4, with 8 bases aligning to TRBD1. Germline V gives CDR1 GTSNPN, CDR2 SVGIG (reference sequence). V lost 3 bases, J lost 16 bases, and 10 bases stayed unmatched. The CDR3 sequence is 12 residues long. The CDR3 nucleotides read TGTGCCTGGAGCAGGGTCTCGGGACAGGCGTTTTTT. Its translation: CAWSRVSGQAFF.

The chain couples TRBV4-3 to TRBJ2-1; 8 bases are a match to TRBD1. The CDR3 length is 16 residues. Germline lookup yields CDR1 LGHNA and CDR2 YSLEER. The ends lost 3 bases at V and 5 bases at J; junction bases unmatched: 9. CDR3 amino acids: CASSQGWTGQNNEQFF. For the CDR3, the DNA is TGCGCCAGCAGCCAGGGATGGACAGGGCAAAACAATGAGCAGTTCTTC.

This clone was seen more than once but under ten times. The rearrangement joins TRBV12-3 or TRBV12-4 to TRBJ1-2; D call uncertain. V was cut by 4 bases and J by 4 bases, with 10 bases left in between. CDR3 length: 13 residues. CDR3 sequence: CASSSSGVYGYTF. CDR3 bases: TGTGCCAGCAGTTCGTCCGGGGTCTATGGCTACACCTTC.

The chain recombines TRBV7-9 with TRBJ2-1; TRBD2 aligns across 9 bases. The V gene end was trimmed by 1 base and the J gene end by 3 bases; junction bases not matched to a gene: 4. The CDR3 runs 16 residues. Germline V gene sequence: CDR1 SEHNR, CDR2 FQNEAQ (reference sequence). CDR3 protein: CASSLGRLAVYNEQFF. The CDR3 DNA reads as TGTGCCAGCAGCTTAGGTCGACTAGCGGTCTACAATGAGCAGTTCTTC.

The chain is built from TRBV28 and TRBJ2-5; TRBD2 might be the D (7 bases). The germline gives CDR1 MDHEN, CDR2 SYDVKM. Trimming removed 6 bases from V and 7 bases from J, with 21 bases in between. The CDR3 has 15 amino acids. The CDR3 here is CASRPGGATEGTQYF. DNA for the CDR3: TGTGCCAGCAGGCCTGGGGGGGCTACCGAGGGGACCCAGTACTTC. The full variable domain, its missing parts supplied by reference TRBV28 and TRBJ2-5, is DVKVTQSSRYLVKRTGEKVFLECVQDMDHENMFWYRQDPGLGLRLIYFSYDVKMKEKGDIPEGYSVSREKKERFSLILESASTNQTSMYLCASRPGGATEGTQYFGPGTRLLVL.

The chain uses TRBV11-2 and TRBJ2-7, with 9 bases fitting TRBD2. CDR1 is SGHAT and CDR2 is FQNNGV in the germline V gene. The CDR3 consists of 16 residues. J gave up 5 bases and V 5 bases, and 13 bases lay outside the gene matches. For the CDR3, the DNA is TGTGCCAGCAGCCTTGATCTAGCGGGAATTGAGGACGAGCAGTACTTC. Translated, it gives CASSLDLAGIEDEQYF.

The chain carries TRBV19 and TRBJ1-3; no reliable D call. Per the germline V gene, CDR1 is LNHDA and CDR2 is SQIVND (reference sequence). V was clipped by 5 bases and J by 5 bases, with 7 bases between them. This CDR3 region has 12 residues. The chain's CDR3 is CASSLGRNTIYF. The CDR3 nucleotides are TGTGCCAGTAGTCTCGGCCGAAACACCATATATTTT.

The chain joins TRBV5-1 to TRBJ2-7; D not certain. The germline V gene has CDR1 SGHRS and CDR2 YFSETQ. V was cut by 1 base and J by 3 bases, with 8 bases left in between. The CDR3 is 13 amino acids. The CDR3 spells CASSLLSNYEQYF. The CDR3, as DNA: TGCGCCAGCAGCTTGCTATCTAACTACGAGCAGTACTTC.

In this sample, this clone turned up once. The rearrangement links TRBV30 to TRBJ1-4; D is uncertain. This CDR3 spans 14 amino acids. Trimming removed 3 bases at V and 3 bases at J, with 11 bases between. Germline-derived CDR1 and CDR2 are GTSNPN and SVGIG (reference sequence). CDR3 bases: TGTGCCTGGAGAGGGTGGACGGCTAATGAAAAACTGTTTTTT. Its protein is CAWRGWTANEKLFF.

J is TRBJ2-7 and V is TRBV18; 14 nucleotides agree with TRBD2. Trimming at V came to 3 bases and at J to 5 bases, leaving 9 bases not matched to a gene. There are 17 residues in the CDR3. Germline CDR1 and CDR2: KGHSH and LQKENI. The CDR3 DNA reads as TGTGCCAGCTCACCGGGACTAGCGGGAGCTCGGTCCCACGAGCAGTACTTC. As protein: CASSPGLAGARSHEQYF.

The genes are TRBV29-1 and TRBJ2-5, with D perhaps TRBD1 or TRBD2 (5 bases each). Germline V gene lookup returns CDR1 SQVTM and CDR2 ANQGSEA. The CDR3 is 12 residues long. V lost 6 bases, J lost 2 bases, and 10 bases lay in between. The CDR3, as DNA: TGCAGCGTCGGGACGGGGCAAGAGACCCAGTACTTC. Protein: CSVGTGQETQYF. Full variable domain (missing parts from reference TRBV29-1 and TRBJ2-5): SAVISQKPSRDICQRGTSLTIQCQVDSQVTMMFWYRQQPGQSLTLIATANQGSEATYESGFVIDKFPISRPNLTFSTLTVSNMSPEDSSIYLCSVGTGQETQYFGPGTRLLVL.

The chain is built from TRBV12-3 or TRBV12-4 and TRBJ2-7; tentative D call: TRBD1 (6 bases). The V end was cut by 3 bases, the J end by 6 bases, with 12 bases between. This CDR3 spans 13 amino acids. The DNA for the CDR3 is TGTGCCAGCAGTTTTGAGGGGGAAACCGAGCAGTACTTC. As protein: CASSFEGETEQYF.

For the CDR3, the DNA is TGTGCCAGCAGCCCCGGGACAGGGTCTTACAATGAGCAGTTCTTC. It encodes CASSPGTGSYNEQFF. This sequence joins TRBV27 and TRBJ2-1; 9 bases agree with TRBD1. The CDR3 is 15 amino acids. V lost 6 bases, J lost 4 bases, and 7 bases stayed unmatched. The germline gives CDR1 MNHEY, CDR2 SMNVEV (reference sequence).

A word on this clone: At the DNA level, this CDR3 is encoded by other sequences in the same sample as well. The CDR3 DNA sequence: TGTGCCTGGAGTGGCTCTTACGAGCAGTACTTC. Its protein is CAWSGSYEQYF. This sequence joins TRBV30 and TRBJ2-7; D is undetermined. The length of the CDR3 is 11 residues. In germline, CDR1 is GTSNPN, CDR2 SVGIG (reference sequence). V was pared by 1 base and J by 4 bases, with 5 bases between.

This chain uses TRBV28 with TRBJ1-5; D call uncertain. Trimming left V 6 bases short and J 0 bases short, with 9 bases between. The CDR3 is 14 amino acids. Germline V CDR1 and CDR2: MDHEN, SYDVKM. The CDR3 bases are TGTGCCAGCAGCCCAAGATATAGCAATCAGCCCCAGCATTTT. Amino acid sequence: CASSPRYSNQPQHF.